This T cell receptor (beta chain) was identified in a study of cytomegalovirus exposure and HLA in healthy donors. Background on the study: Findings of an earlier analysis included some 110 million unique TCR beta sequences from roughly 200 million T cells. Study results and caveats: The only immune exposure information that was available was CMV serostatus. The authors listed roughly 150 TCR beta chains as cytomegalovirus-associated. For presence/absence analyses, sequencing depth was assumed to be roughly uniform across donors.

A remark on this clone: The antigen is not known.

The V and J ends lost 2 bases and 4 bases, in that order; junction bases with no gene match: 8. The CDR3 loop spans 15 amino acids. Germline values: CDR1 SGHTA, CDR2 FQGNSA. Primers included in the PCR were 60 Vbeta and 13 Jbeta primers. Data came from immunoSEQ multiplex PCR; TCRdb stores just in-frame clones and leaves some out. The sample has more than 95,000 clones; approximately 78% are singletons. Sequencing was performed on PBMCs. The chain employs TRBV7-2 and TRBJ2-7; TRBD1 matches 7 bases. The clonotype originates from a man aged 35-49 years in good health and CMV-seronegative. In nucleotides, the CDR3 is TGTGCCAGCAGCTTAACGACAGGGTTGGGATACGAGCAGTACTTC. This sequence encodes CASSLTTGLGYEQYF.